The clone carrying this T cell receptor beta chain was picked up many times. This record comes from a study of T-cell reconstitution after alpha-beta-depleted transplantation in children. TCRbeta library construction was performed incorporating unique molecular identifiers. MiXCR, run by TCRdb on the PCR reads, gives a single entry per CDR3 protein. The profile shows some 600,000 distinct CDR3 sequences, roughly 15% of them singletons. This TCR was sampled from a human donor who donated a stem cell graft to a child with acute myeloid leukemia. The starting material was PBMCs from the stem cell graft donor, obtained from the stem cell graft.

CDR3 sequence (DNA): TGTGCCAGCAGATCTACAGCGAACACTGAAGCTTTCTTT. Its translation: CASRSTANTEAFF. The rearrangement joins TRBV6-1 to TRBJ1-1, with D unresolved. Germline CDR1 reads MNHNS; CDR2 reads SASEGT. The CDR3 runs to 13 residues. Deletions cut 6 bases from V and 1 base from J, with 9 bases between.